This T cell receptor beta chain emerged from a study of radiotherapy plus CTLA-4 blockade in lung cancer. Data came from immunoSEQ multiplex PCR; TCRdb stores just in-frame clones and leaves some out. The data show about 110,000 clones, around 85% seen once. The CDR3 covers 13 residues. The V gene lost 1 base and the J gene lost 1 base, with 4 bases spanning the gap. Germline CDR1 reads KGHSH; CDR2 reads LQKENI. This clone was seen only a few times. The clonotype was recovered from a human donor with non-small cell lung cancer that progressed on radiotherapy plus ipilimumab. Some clones in this sample may be carry-over from other donors' samples. The material was peripheral blood, obtained from a patient treated with radiotherapy plus ipilimumab. The rearrangement joins TRBV18 to TRBJ1-1; no firm D call. CDR3: CASSPRQNTEAFF. DNA of the CDR3: TGTGCCAGCTCACCACGACAGAACACTGAAGCTTTCTTT. The full variable domain, in which reference TRBV18 and TRBJ1-1 provide the parts outside the CDR3, is NAGVMQNPRHLVRRRGQEARLRCSPMKGHSHVYWYRQLPEEGLKFMVYLQKENIIDESGMPKERFSAEFPKEGPSILRIQQVVRGDSAAYFCASSPRQNTEAFFGQGTRLTVV.